The 10 T cell receptor beta chains presented below share a single source sample, sequenced in a study of T-cell reconstitution after alpha-beta-depleted transplantation in children. It was with unique molecular identifiers that the TCRbeta library was prepared. TCRdb re-called the PCR reads with MiXCR, one entry per CDR3 protein. The sample yields just over 200,000 distinct CDR3 sequences, around 7.7% seen once. Sequencing was performed on PBMCs, mostly from graft donor cells, taken 360 days after TCRalphabeta/CD19-depleted stem cell transplant. These receptors all stem from a male patient aged 2 to 9 who had a stem cell transplant for acute myeloid leukemia, so the T cells may come from the graft donor.

The chain is built from TRBV20-1 and TRBJ2-5, with TRBD2 as a possible D gene (6 bases). CDR3 size: 15 residues. Per germline, CDR1 DFQATT and CDR2 SNEGSKA (reference sequence). Deletions cut 0 bases from V and 5 bases from J, with 16 bases between. In DNA, the CDR3 is TGCAGTGCTAGAGACCCCTTTGCAGGGAGGGAGACCCAGTACTTC. It yields the protein CSARDPFAGRETQYF.

The chain couples TRBV25-1 to TRBJ2-3, with TRBD2 matching 10 bases. CDR1 and CDR2 (germline): MGHDK, SYGVNS. J lost 2 bases, V lost 1 base, and 6 bases had no gene match. CDR3 size: 17 residues. The CDR3: CASSEWVTSGNTDTQYF. The CDR3, as DNA: TGTGCCAGCAGTGAATGGGTAACTAGCGGGAACACAGATACGCAGTATTTT.

This sequence joins TRBV7-9 and TRBJ2-4; perhaps TRBD1 as D (5 bases). The length of the CDR3 is 17 residues. Germline V gene sequence: CDR1 SEHNR, CDR2 FQNEAQ (reference sequence). With 0 bases removed from V and 0 bases from J, the gap between germline ends came to 12 bases. The CDR3 here is CASSLAGHSEAKNIQYF. The CDR3 DNA follows: TGTGCCAGCAGCTTAGCTGGACATTCAGAAGCCAAAAACATTCAGTACTTC.

This clonotype showed up just a few times. The V gene is TRBV27, the J gene TRBJ2-2; a possible D gene is TRBD1 (6 bases). The length of the CDR3 is 16 residues. The germline V and J ends were trimmed by 3 bases and 10 bases, with 21 bases remaining between them. Germline V gene lookup returns CDR1 MNHEY and CDR2 SMNVEV (reference sequence). Here the CDR3 reads CASSFEGDHLSEELFF. The CDR3 bases are TGTGCCAGCAGTTTTGAGGGGGACCATTTGAGCGAGGAGCTGTTTTTT.

This clonotype was seen a handful of times. V usage is TRBV11-2 and J usage is TRBJ2-3; 14 bases map to TRBD2. CDR1 and CDR2 (germline): SGHAT, FQNNGV. The CDR3 extends over 18 amino acids. The ends lost 6 bases at V and 3 bases at J; junction bases unmatched: 11. CDR3 amino acids: CASSSIVGLAGGTDTQYF. DNA for the CDR3: TGTGCCAGCAGTTCTATAGTTGGACTAGCGGGAGGAACAGATACGCAGTATTTT.

The chain couples TRBV29-1 to TRBJ1-5; 8 bases match TRBD1. CDR1 is SQVTM, CDR2 ANQGSEA, per germline. CDR3 length equals 13 residues. After removal of 5 bases from V and 7 bases from J, the junction contained 7 bases not matched to a gene. The CDR3 DNA is TGCAGCGTTATGGTACAGGGGGGACAGCCCCAGCATTTT. Protein: CSVMVQGGQPQHF.

This clonotype appeared a few times. The genes are TRBV20-1 and TRBJ1-5, with D possibly TRBD1 on 5 matching bases. The V end lost 6 bases, the J end lost 4 bases, and 13 bases lay between the germline ends. The CDR3 totals 13 residues. Germline V gene sequence: CDR1 DFQATT, CDR2 SNEGSKA (reference sequence). The CDR3 nucleotides read TGCAGTGCCACCGGGACTTCTAATCAGCCCCAGCATTTT. It encodes CSATGTSNQPQHF.

The chain has TRBV4-3 and TRBJ2-7, with a tentative D call TRBD2 (6 bases). The V gene lost 0 bases and the J gene lost 0 bases, with 12 bases spanning the gap. The length of the CDR3 is 16 residues. Germline V gene sequence: CDR1 LGHNA, CDR2 YSLEER. In nucleotides, the CDR3 is TGCGCCAGCAGCCAAGATACCGCGGGAAGCTCCTACGAGCAGTACTTC. Its translation is CASSQDTAGSSYEQYF.

This clonotype showed up many times. J is TRBJ1-1 and V is TRBV6-5; possible D gene TRBD1, 6 bases. Germline lookup yields CDR1 MNHEY and CDR2 SVGAGI. The V gene lost 0 bases and the J gene lost 8 bases, with 10 bases spanning the gap. This CDR3 is 13 amino acids long. CDR3 sequence: CASSYSRTEEAFF. The CDR3 coding sequence is TGTGCCAGCAGTTACTCTCGGACAGAAGAAGCTTTCTTT.

This clonotype was seen ten or more times. The chain carries TRBV6-5 and TRBJ2-3; D is possibly TRBD1 (5 bases). Germline loops: CDR1 MNHEY, CDR2 SVGAGI. The CDR3 loop spans 17 amino acids. The germline V and J ends were trimmed by 2 bases and 10 bases, with 25 bases remaining between them. The CDR3 reads CASSYEVTVPPQRPQYF. The CDR3 DNA reads as TGTGCCAGCAGTTACGAAGTGACAGTCCCACCACAGAGGCCGCAGTATTTT.